The T cell receptor beta chain described here comes from a study of blood T cells in healthy people across ages. Findings and caveats of the study: The study found TCR beta diversity correlated strongly with naive T cell percentage.

In its sample, this clonotype was seen a few times. Antigen specificity is unknown. CDR3 length equals 19 residues. With V trimmed by 1 base and J by 1 base, 11 bases remained unmatched. The germline CDR1 and CDR2 sequences are DFQATT and SNEGSKA (reference sequence). Primers used in a second PCR of about 7 to 12 cycles were a sample-barcoded 5' primer and a J-beta primer mix. TCRdb passed the 5' RACE reads through MiXCR, listing each CDR3 protein once. This table has over 1,500,000 distinct CDR3 sequences, just under 50% appearing once. Sample donors were healthy Caucasian individuals that came from Russia, aged roughly 6 to 90.

The chain uses TRBV20-1 and TRBJ2-1, with TRBD1 identical over 12 bases. The sequencing sample was made of blood. This TCR was sampled from a woman aged 40 to 50 in good health. The DNA for the CDR3 is TGCAGTGCTAGAGTTTGGGGACAGGGGGCGCCCCGGTCCTACAATGAGCAGTTCTTC. Its protein is CSARVWGQGAPRSYNEQFF.